The clone carrying this T cell receptor (beta chain) was seen ten or more times. These data come from a study of sequential checkpoint blockade in melanoma. Study as a whole: Each arm's sequence ended with maintenance nivolumab.

Stated treatment: randomized to nivolumab then ipilimumab (arm A) or the reverse (arm B). The data were produced by immunoSEQ multiplex PCR, yet TCRdb's version contains in-frame clones alone and is incomplete. The sample lists 20,000 to 25,000 clones; approximately 30% were seen once. The CDR3 covers 16 residues. The germline gives CDR1 MGHRA, CDR2 YSYEKL. Germline trimming cut 0 bases from V and 13 bases from J; bases unmatched to any gene: 9. J is TRBJ2-2 and V is TRBV4-1; the match to TRBD2 covers 12 bases. Sequenced material: tumor tissue (inferred from file names), taken from a patient given nivolumab and ipilimumab in sequence. The receptor comes from a human donor with melanoma. This CDR3 is CASSQDLAGGPIRLFF. The CDR3 nucleotides read TGCGCCAGCAGCCAAGACCTAGCGGGGGGGCCAATCAGGCTGTTTTTT.